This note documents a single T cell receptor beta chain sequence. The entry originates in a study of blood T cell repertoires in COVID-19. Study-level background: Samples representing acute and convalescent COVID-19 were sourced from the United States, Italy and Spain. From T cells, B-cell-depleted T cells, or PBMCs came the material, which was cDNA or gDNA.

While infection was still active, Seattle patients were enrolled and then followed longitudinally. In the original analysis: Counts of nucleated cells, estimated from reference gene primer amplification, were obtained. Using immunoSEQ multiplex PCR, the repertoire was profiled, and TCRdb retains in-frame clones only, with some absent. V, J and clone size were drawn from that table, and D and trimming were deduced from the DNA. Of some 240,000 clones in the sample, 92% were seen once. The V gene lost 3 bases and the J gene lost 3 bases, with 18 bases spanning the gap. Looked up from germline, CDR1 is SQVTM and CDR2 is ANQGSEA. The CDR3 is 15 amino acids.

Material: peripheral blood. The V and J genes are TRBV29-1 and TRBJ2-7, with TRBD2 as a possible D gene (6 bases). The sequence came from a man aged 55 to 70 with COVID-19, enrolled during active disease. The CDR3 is CSVEFRGNYYYEQYF. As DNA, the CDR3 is TGCAGCGTTGAGTTTCGGGGGAACTACTACTACGAGCAGTACTTC.